Below are 27 T cell receptor beta chains sequenced from a single sample in a study of Ad26.COV2.S vaccination and SARS-CoV-2 variants. Data came from immunoSEQ multiplex PCR; TCRdb stores just in-frame clones and leaves some out. The sample has around 170,000 clones, around nine tenths seen once; the top ten hold 5.5% to 6%. The starting material was peripheral blood, obtained after recovery from COVID-19. Source of these receptors: a human donor who had recovered from COVID-19.

V gene TRBV5-1 combines with J gene TRBJ2-2, with 11 bases matching TRBD2. J lost 7 bases, V lost 6 bases, and 8 bases had no gene match. CDR3 size: 15 residues. Germline values: CDR1 SGHRS, CDR2 YFSETQ. CDR3: CASNLLAGEDGELFF. The CDR3 DNA is TGCGCCAGCAATCTACTAGCGGGAGAAGACGGGGAGCTGTTTTTT.

The chain is built from TRBV5-1 and TRBJ2-3; the match to TRBD1 covers 10 bases. After removal of 4 bases from V and 4 bases from J, the junction contained 6 bases not matched to a gene. Per the germline V gene, CDR1 is SGHRS and CDR2 is YFSETQ. This CDR3 region has 15 residues. DNA of the CDR3: TGCGCCAGCAGCCCGGGACAGGGGCAAGCAGATACGCAGTATTTT. Amino acids: CASSPGQGQADTQYF.

This CDR3 is CASGRDFSYEQYF. Here the CDR3 DNA reads TGTGCCAGCGGCCGGGACTTTTCCTACGAGCAGTACTTC. The chain joins TRBV7-9 to TRBJ2-7, with D perhaps TRBD2 (6 bases). The CDR3 covers 13 residues. V lost 8 bases, J lost 1 base, and 12 bases lay in between. Germline V lookup: CDR1 SEHNR, CDR2 FQNEAQ (reference sequence).

The chain carries TRBV18 and TRBJ1-2; 7 positions agree with TRBD1. There are 15 residues in the CDR3. Germline V gene lookup returns CDR1 KGHSH and CDR2 LQKENI. V was clipped by 3 bases and J by 8 bases; unmatched bases: 12. CDR3 protein: CASSPLSDRADGYTF. As DNA, the CDR3 is TGTGCCAGCTCACCCTTGTCTGACAGGGCCGACGGCTACACCTTC.

The chain employs TRBV13 and TRBJ1-1; D gene uncertain. This CDR3 comprises 13 residues. The ends were cut back, 4 bases at V and 11 bases at J, with 17 bases in the middle. Germline V gives CDR1 PRHDT, CDR2 FYEKMQ (reference sequence). In DNA, the CDR3 is TGTGCCAGCAGCTCCCAGGAACAGAGGTATGCTTTCTTT. Amino acid sequence: CASSSQEQRYAFF. Supplemented by reference TRBV13 and TRBJ1-1, the full variable domain reads AAGVIQSPRHLIKEKRETATLKCYPIPRHDTVYWYQQGPGQDPQFLISFYEKMQSDKGSIPDRFSAQQFSDYHSELNMSSLELGDSALYFCASSSQEQRYAFFGQGTRLTVV.

The chain has TRBV2 and TRBJ2-7; 10 positions agree with TRBD2. The V and J ends lost 6 bases and 7 bases, in that order; junction bases with no gene match: 6. CDR3 length: 13 amino acids. Germline CDR1 SNHLY, CDR2 FYNNEI. CDR3 in amino acids: CASRASGRGEQYF. The CDR3 DNA is TGTGCCAGCAGGGCTAGCGGGAGAGGTGAGCAGTACTTC.

The chain links TRBV7-8 to TRBJ1-5; D uncertain. This CDR3 contains 14 residues. Germline V gene sequence: CDR1 SGHVS, CDR2 FQNEAQ. Trimming removed 0 bases from V and 2 bases from J, with 5 bases in between. CDR3 sequence (DNA): TGTGCCAGCAGCTTAGCGAATGGCAATCAGCCCCAGCATTTT. It is translated as CASSLANGNQPQHF. Variable domain in full (rest from reference TRBV7-8 and TRBJ1-5): GAGVSQSPRYKVAKRGQDVALRCDPISGHVSLFWYQQALGQGPEFLTYFQNEAQLDKSGLPSDRFFAERPEGSVSTLKIQRTQQEDSAVYLCASSLANGNQPQHFGDGTRLSIL.

The rearrangement joins TRBV6-5 to TRBJ2-3, with D maybe TRBD2 (5 bases). Looked up from germline, CDR1 is MNHEY and CDR2 is SVGAGI. This CDR3 contains 15 residues. V shed 7 bases and J shed 2 bases, with 16 bases lying between them. The CDR3 region has the DNA TGTGCCAGCAAGAAGCGGCTTAGCTCCACAGATACGCAGTATTTT. The encoded protein is CASKKRLSSTDTQYF.

The chain has TRBV7-3 and TRBJ2-1; TRBD2 matches at 12 bases. J lost 7 bases, V lost 3 bases, and 4 bases had no gene match. The germline V gene has CDR1 SGHTA and CDR2 FQGTGA. The CDR3 covers 15 residues. CDR3 protein: CASSFGLAGSNEQFF. Here the CDR3 DNA reads TGTGCCAGCAGCTTCGGACTAGCGGGATCAAATGAGCAGTTCTTC.

V usage is TRBV11-2 and J usage is TRBJ2-4; D might be TRBD2 (5 bases). The germline V gene has CDR1 SGHAT and CDR2 FQNNGV. V was clipped by 2 bases and J by 5 bases, with 7 bases between them. The CDR3 totals 13 residues. CDR3 residues: CASSLWRENIQYF. The CDR3 DNA is TGTGCCAGCAGCTTATGGCGGGAAAACATTCAGTACTTC.

This chain uses TRBV7-3 with TRBJ2-5; D unclear. The CDR3 has 15 residues. Trimming took off 4 bases at V and 1 base at J, with 13 bases between the two ends. Germline-derived CDR1 and CDR2 are SGHTA and FQGTGA. The CDR3 DNA reads as TGTGCCAGCAGCTCGCTTTTCGGCCGCCAAGAGACCCAGTACTTC. Its translation is CASSSLFGRQETQYF.

This chain links TRBV27 with TRBJ1-1; D unclear. Trimming removed 4 bases from V and 4 bases from J, with 19 bases in between. The germline gives CDR1 MNHEY, CDR2 SMNVEV (reference sequence). CDR3 length: 16 amino acids. The CDR3 region has the DNA TGTGCCAGCAGTTCCCGGGCCTTACAGAGCGGCACTGAAGCTTTCTTT. This codes for CASSSRALQSGTEAFF.

The chain recombines TRBV10-3 with TRBJ2-1; D remains ambiguous. V gave up 6 bases and J gave up 9 bases, with 15 bases separating them. The CDR3 sequence is 13 residues long. Germline assignment: CDR1 ENHRY and CDR2 SYGVKD. The CDR3 sequence: CAIRPSEAAEQFF. CDR3 sequence (DNA): TGTGCCATCAGGCCTAGTGAAGCTGCTGAGCAGTTCTTC.

The rearrangement joins TRBV3-1 (or the pseudogene TRBV3-2) to TRBJ1-1; D is uncertain. There are 14 residues in the CDR3. V was pared by 3 bases and J by 0 bases, with 8 bases between. The germline gives CDR1 LGHDT, CDR2 YNNKEL (reference sequence). This CDR3 is CASSQNGVNTEAFF. CDR3 nucleotide sequence: TGTGCCAGCAGCCAGAACGGGGTGAACACTGAAGCTTTCTTT.

The chain recombines TRBV9 with TRBJ1-2; tentative D call: TRBD1 (6 bases). The CDR3 is 16 amino acids. Trimming cost V 0 bases and J 2 bases, with 14 bases left between them. Germline V gene data show CDR1 as SGDLS and CDR2 as YYNGEE. The CDR3 DNA reads TGTGCCAGCAGCGTAGCTCACAGGGACGAAAACTATGGCTACACCTTC. Amino acids: CASSVAHRDENYGYTF.

The rearrangement uses TRBV28 and TRBJ2-3, with 12 bases identical to TRBD2. V was pared by 5 bases and J by 3 bases, with 9 bases of the junction left unmatched. CDR1 is MDHEN, CDR2 SYDVKM, per germline. The CDR3 has 17 residues. CDR3 coding DNA: TGTGCCAGCAGTCCCAGACTAGCGGGGGCCCGGACAGATACGCAGTATTTT. This translates into CASSPRLAGARTDTQYF.

This chain connects TRBV9 to TRBJ2-1; perhaps TRBD2 as D (6 bases). CDR3 length: 13 residues. Trimming pared 0 bases from V and 8 bases from J, leaving 9 bases between. Germline V gives CDR1 SGDLS, CDR2 YYNGEE. The CDR3 coding sequence is TGTGCCAGCAGCGTAGGGGGGGTTGATGAGCAGTTCTTC. This codes for CASSVGGVDEQFF. Full variable domain (rest looked up from reference TRBV9 and TRBJ2-1): DSGVTQTPKHLITATGQRVTLRCSPRSGDLSVYWYQQSLDQGLQFLIQYYNGEERAKGNILERFSAQQFPDLHSELNLSSLELGDSALYFCASSVGGVDEQFFGPGTRLTVL.

V and J are TRBV11-2 and TRBJ2-5, with D maybe TRBD2 (5 bases). Looked up from germline, CDR1 is SGHAT and CDR2 is FQNNGV. The CDR3 is 14 amino acids. Trimming cost V 4 bases and J 2 bases, with 11 bases left between them. The CDR3 loop is CASSSPTIQETQYF. CDR3 in DNA: TGTGCCAGCAGCTCCCCGACTATACAAGAGACCCAGTACTTC.

This rearrangement joins TRBV30 to TRBJ2-7; 8 bases fit TRBD2. Looked up from germline, CDR1 is GTSNPN and CDR2 is SVGIG (reference sequence). The CDR3 length is 16 residues. With V trimmed by 5 bases and J by 4 bases, 16 bases remained unmatched. The CDR3 DNA reads as TGTGCCTGGGGGGGGATAGCGGGAAACGTAGTGTACGAGCAGTACTTC. Amino acid sequence: CAWGGIAGNVVYEQYF.

The chain is built from TRBV9 and TRBJ1-2; D is ambiguous. The germline V gene has CDR1 SGDLS and CDR2 YYNGEE. Trimming pared 4 bases from V and 8 bases from J, leaving 24 bases between. The CDR3 is 16 residues long. This chain's CDR3 is CASSLRTAGPEEGYTF. The CDR3 nucleotides are TGTGCCAGCAGCCTTAGAACAGCGGGTCCCGAAGAAGGCTACACCTTC. Drawing the rest from reference TRBV9 and TRBJ1-2, the complete variable domain is DSGVTQTPKHLITATGQRVTLRCSPRSGDLSVYWYQQSLDQGLQFLIQYYNGEERAKGNILERFSAQQFPDLHSELNLSSLELGDSALYFCASSLRTAGPEEGYTFGSGTRLTVV.

V usage is TRBV2 and J usage is TRBJ2-3, with unresolved D. The CDR3 has 16 residues. CDR1 and CDR2 (germline): SNHLY, FYNNEI. V was clipped by 6 bases and J by 0 bases, with 16 bases between them. The CDR3 loop reads CASSPSPYPSTDTQYF. Here the CDR3 DNA reads TGTGCCAGCAGCCCATCCCCCTACCCTAGCACAGATACGCAGTATTTT.

This chain links TRBV4-1 with TRBJ1-2, with D maybe TRBD1 (5 bases). Germline CDR1 is MGHRA and CDR2 is YSYEKL. The germline V and J ends were trimmed by 3 bases and 5 bases, with 16 bases remaining between them. This CDR3 comprises 15 residues. CDR3 region: CASSQPTGTAYGYTF. For the CDR3, the DNA is TGCGCCAGCAGCCAGCCCACCGGGACGGCGTATGGCTACACCTTC.

For this clone: Other DNA sequences from this sample encode an identical CDR3 as well. V usage is TRBV19 and J usage is TRBJ2-1, with 11 bases matching TRBD2. The germline CDR1 and CDR2 sequences are LNHDA and SQIVND (reference sequence). V shed 5 bases, J shed 4 bases, and the junction held 1 base outside the gene matches. The CDR3 runs 14 residues. CDR3: CASSRTSGYNEQFF. The CDR3 DNA follows: TGTGCCAGTAGTCGGACTAGCGGGTACAATGAGCAGTTCTTC. Together with reference TRBV19 and TRBJ2-1, the CDR3 gives the full variable domain: DGGITQSPKYLFRKEGQNVTLSCEQNLNHDAMYWYRQDPGQGLRLIYYSQIVNDFQKGDIAEGYSVSREKKESFPLTVTSAQKNPTAFYLCASSRTSGYNEQFFGPGTRLTVL.

A note on this clone: The junction departs from germline at one end; a sequencing error may be responsible. The CDR3: CANSLGAGGNQPQHF. The CDR3 coding sequence is TGCGCCAACAGCTTAGGGGCAGGGGGGAATCAGCCCCAGCATTTT. The chain couples TRBV5-1 to TRBJ1-5; TRBD1 matches 7 bases. CDR3 length: 15 residues. Germline V gene data show CDR1 as SGHRS and CDR2 as YFSETQ.

The V and J genes are TRBV5-1 and TRBJ2-5; the match to TRBD1 covers 7 bases. The V gene's germline CDR1 is SGHRS and CDR2 YFSETQ. The CDR3 has 14 residues. The V gene end was trimmed by 0 bases and the J gene end by 4 bases; junction bases not matched to a gene: 3. The CDR3 is CASSLAPGGETQYF. The CDR3 nucleotides read TGCGCCAGCAGCTTGGCTCCAGGGGGAGAGACCCAGTACTTC.

Here the CDR3 DNA reads TGCAGCGTTGAAGATCCAACTAGGGGTGTCAATGAGCAGTTCTTC. This encodes CSVEDPTRGVNEQFF. V usage is TRBV29-1 and J usage is TRBJ2-1; D might be TRBD1 or TRBD2, each matching 5 bases. This CDR3 has 15 amino acids. Between the trimmed V and J ends, which lost 0 bases and 6 bases, there was a span of 15 bases. The germline V gene encodes CDR1 SQVTM and CDR2 ANQGSEA.

The chain recombines TRBV6-1 with TRBJ1-2, with D possibly matching TRBD1 (5 bases). Germline V gene data show CDR1 as MNHNS and CDR2 as SASEGT. Trimming took 1 base from V and 9 from J, leaving 12 bases between them. The CDR3 runs 13 residues. This CDR3 is CASSEVGVRSYTF. CDR3 bases: TGTGCCAGCAGTGAAGTGGGGGTTAGGAGCTACACCTTC.